A single sample is the source of the 27 T cell receptor beta chains below, sequenced in a study of T-cell memory formation after mild COVID-19. TCRdb called the 5' RACE reads again in MiXCR, with one record for every CDR3 protein. Here the sample spans under 350,000 distinct CDR3 sequences, around 15% being singletons. The sample comprised PBMCs or a T cell subset sorted from them (not recorded which). These receptors were obtained from a young man who had mild COVID-19 (a few samples of this study predate the infection). Cell type and time point are not known.

Many counts were recorded for this clonotype. The chain links TRBV5-1 to TRBJ1-1, with 8 bases identical to TRBD1. CDR3 size: 13 residues. J lost 5 bases, V lost 3 bases, and 3 bases had no gene match. Germline V gene sequence: CDR1 SGHRS, CDR2 YFSETQ. The DNA of the CDR3 is TGCGCCAGCAGCTCGACAGGGGATACTGAAGCTTTCTTT. This sequence encodes CASSSTGDTEAFF.

This clonotype was found once. The chain combines TRBV7-2 with TRBJ2-3, with a weak D call TRBD2 (7 bases). Germline V gene lookup returns CDR1 SGHTA and CDR2 FQGNSA. The CDR3 totals 16 residues. V gave up 5 bases and J gave up 0 bases, with 15 bases separating them. In nucleotides, the CDR3 is TGTGCCAGCAGCCCGGGCGGGGGCCCTAGCACAGATACGCAGTATTTT. Encoded protein: CASSPGGGPSTDTQYF.

This clonotype was detected only a few times. V gene TRBV20-1 combines with J gene TRBJ2-7, with D perhaps TRBD2 (5 bases). Germline loops: CDR1 DFQATT, CDR2 SNEGSKA (reference sequence). The CDR3 covers 12 residues. V lost 6 bases and J lost 5, with 14 bases in between. The CDR3 DNA follows: TGCAGTGCCACGGACGCGGGCGACGAGCAGTACTTC. This gives the protein CSATDAGDEQYF.

Details on this clonotype: A clone one base away is much larger, so this may be a read error. The V gene is TRBV6-6, the J gene TRBJ2-2; D unresolved. CDR1 is MNHNY and CDR2 is SVGAGI in the germline V gene (reference sequence). V shed 0 bases and J shed 9 bases, with 5 bases lying between them. There are 12 residues in the CDR3. Here the CDR3 reads CASSYSPWELFF. DNA of the CDR3: TGTGCCAGCAGTTACTCGCCCTGGGAGCTGTTTTTT.

The CDR3 protein is CASSWPGANSPLHF. DNA of the CDR3: TGTGCCAGCAGTTGGCCGGGAGCCAATTCACCCCTCCACTTT. J is TRBJ1-6 and V is TRBV6-2 or TRBV6-3; no firm D call. The CDR3 has 14 residues. Trimming stripped 4 bases from V and 7 bases from J, with 11 bases between. Looked up from germline, CDR1 is MNHEY and CDR2 is SVGEGT.

This clonotype showed up just a few times. V gene TRBV6-2 or TRBV6-3 combines with J gene TRBJ2-1; D assignment may be TRBD1 or TRBD2 (6 bases each). The germline V gene encodes CDR1 MNHEY and CDR2 SVGEGT. This CDR3 has 14 amino acids. The ends were cut back, 6 bases at V and 6 bases at J, with 15 bases in the middle. CDR3 residues: CASRGGLGPNEQFF. The CDR3 nucleotides are TGTGCCAGCAGAGGGGGGCTTGGTCCCAATGAGCAGTTCTTC.

This clonotype occurred a few times. J is TRBJ2-3 and V is TRBV20-1, with TRBD2 matching 11 bases. With 5 bases clipped from V and 0 bases from J, the junction kept 10 bases outside the gene matches. The CDR3 spans 17 residues. Germline CDR1 and CDR2: DFQATT and SNEGSKA (reference sequence). The CDR3, as DNA: TGCAGTGCTGCCCCCCTAGCGGGGGGCCCTAGCACAGATACGCAGTATTTT. Translating it yields CSAAPLAGGPSTDTQYF.

This clonotype showed up just a few times. The chain combines TRBV2 with TRBJ2-2; D gene ambiguous. CDR3 length: 12 amino acids. V was pared by 6 bases and J by 6 bases, with 8 bases between. In germline, CDR1 is SNHLY, CDR2 FYNNEI. The CDR3 region is CASSSVAGELFF. For the CDR3, the DNA is TGTGCCAGCAGCTCAGTGGCCGGGGAGCTGTTTTTT.

This chain joins TRBV19 and TRBJ2-7; D possibly matches TRBD1 or TRBD2 (5 bases each). Trimming removed 8 bases from V and 2 bases from J, with 16 bases in between. The germline V gene has CDR1 LNHDA and CDR2 SQIVND (reference sequence). The CDR3 totals 14 residues. The CDR3 coding sequence is TGTGCCAGTCAACTCCGGGACGGGACCTACGAGCAGTACTTC. Protein product: CASQLRDGTYEQYF.

This clonotype has more than one count but fewer than ten. This rearrangement joins TRBV12-3 or TRBV12-4 to TRBJ2-7; maybe TRBD1 (6 bases). V was cut by 3 bases and J by 5 bases, with 14 bases left in between. This CDR3 has 14 amino acids. The CDR3 coding sequence is TGTGCCAGCAGTTTTGGGCAGGGGATCCACGAGCAGTACTTC. This translates into CASSFGQGIHEQYF.

This clonotype was recorded at least ten times. The rearrangement links TRBV6-4 to TRBJ2-3; 7 bases match TRBD1. V shed 6 bases, J shed 3 bases, and the junction held 6 bases outside the gene matches. Germline CDR1 and CDR2: MRHNA and SNTAGT. CDR3 length equals 14 residues. CDR3 amino acids: CASSPGQATDTQYF. In nucleotides, the CDR3 is TGTGCCAGCAGCCCTGGACAGGCAACAGATACGCAGTATTTT.

This clonotype was recorded a few times. The chain carries TRBV19 and TRBJ1-4; D ambiguous. Germline V gene sequence: CDR1 LNHDA, CDR2 SQIVND (reference sequence). V was cut by 5 bases and J by 13 bases, with 17 bases left in between. The CDR3 consists of 13 residues. The CDR3 DNA reads as TGTGCCAGTAGTGCCGCGCTGATGCCTATACTGTTTTTT. This gives the protein CASSAALMPILFF.

The rearrangement uses TRBV11-1 and TRBJ2-4, with TRBD1 matching 10 bases. Germline CDR1 and CDR2: SGHAT and FQDESV (reference sequence). The CDR3 sequence is 14 residues long. V gave up 5 bases and J gave up 8 bases; unmatched junction bases: 6. Written as DNA, the CDR3 is TGTGCCAGCAGCCCACCGGACAGGGGGGACATTCAGTACTTC. Translated: CASSPPDRGDIQYF. The whole variable domain, filled in from reference TRBV11-1 and TRBJ2-4, reads EAEVAQSPRYKITEKSQAVAFWCDPISGHATLYWYRQILGQGPELLVQFQDESVVDDSQLPKDRFSAERLKGVDSTLKIQPAELGDSAMYLCASSPPDRGDIQYFGAGTRLSVL.

The genes are TRBV29-1 and TRBJ2-1; 9 bases are a match to TRBD1. The CDR3 extends over 14 amino acids. Germline V gene sequence: CDR1 SQVTM, CDR2 ANQGSEA. The trim removed 7 bases at V and 10 bases at J, leaving 14 bases unmatched. The CDR3 sequence: CSGQPGQGGREQFF. CDR3 nucleotide sequence: TGCAGCGGACAGCCGGGACAGGGAGGTCGGGAGCAGTTCTTC.

J is TRBJ1-1 and V is TRBV20-1; D might be TRBD1 (5 bases). CDR1 DFQATT and CDR2 SNEGSKA come from the germline V gene (reference sequence). This CDR3 has 13 amino acids. V lost 6 bases and J lost 5, with 16 bases in between. The CDR3 DNA is TGCAGTGCCGGGGGAGTGGTGAGGACTGAAGCTTTCTTT. It codes for CSAGGVVRTEAFF.

The sample holds a few counts of this clonotype. V is TRBV5-1 and J is TRBJ2-7; D might be TRBD2 (6 bases). Germline V CDR1 and CDR2: SGHRS, YFSETQ. The CDR3 contains 15 residues. V was pared by 7 bases and J by 3 bases, with 20 bases between. In DNA form, the CDR3 reads TGCGCCAGCTCATCCCCGGGGGAGGTAGGCTACGAGCAGTACTTC. Amino acid sequence: CASSSPGEVGYEQYF.

The chain couples TRBV7-3 to TRBJ1-1; 8 bases line up with TRBD1. CDR1 and CDR2 from the germline V gene are SGHTA and FQGTGA. Trimming at V came to 5 bases and at J to 10 bases, leaving 9 bases not matched to a gene. The length of the CDR3 is 13 residues. CDR3 in amino acids: CASSLGQGGGAFF. The CDR3 nucleotides are TGTGCCAGCAGCCTCGGACAGGGAGGGGGAGCTTTCTTT. Supplemented by reference TRBV7-3 and TRBJ1-1, the full variable domain reads GAGVSQTPSNKVTEKGKYVELRCDPISGHTALYWYRQSLGQGPEFLIYFQGTGAADDSGLPNDRFFAVRPEGSVSTLKIQRTERGDSAVYLCASSLGQGGGAFFGQGTRLTVV.

There are a few counts of this clonotype. In DNA, the CDR3 is TGTGCCAGCAGCCAGACAGGGACCGGTTCCCCCCTCCACTTT. Protein product: CASSQTGTGSPLHF. The genes are TRBV13 and TRBJ1-6; 7 nucleotides align to TRBD1. The CDR3 loop spans 14 amino acids. V shed 5 bases, J shed 13 bases, and the junction held 11 bases outside the gene matches. Per the germline V gene, CDR1 is PRHDT and CDR2 is FYEKMQ (reference sequence).

This clonotype was counted a few times. One end of the junction does not line up with germline, which may come from a read error. The rearrangement uses TRBV7-7 and TRBJ2-3, with D uncertain. The germline gives CDR1 SSHAT, CDR2 FNYEAQ (reference sequence). The CDR3 has 13 amino acids. The chain's CDR3 is CASSSEREDTQYF. The CDR3 nucleotides read TGTGCTAGCAGCTCAGAACGTGAAGATACGCAGTATTTT.

This chain connects TRBV4-1 to TRBJ2-1, with no clear D. This CDR3 contains 14 residues. CDR1 is MGHRA, CDR2 YSYEKL, per germline. Trimming pared 1 base from V and 4 bases from J, leaving 8 bases between. The CDR3 coding sequence is TGCGCCAGCAGCCAAGTGACCAGTTACAATGAGCAGTTCTTC. It encodes CASSQVTSYNEQFF.

The gene calls are TRBV18 and TRBJ1-1, with D unclear. Trimming removed 3 bases at V and 0 bases at J, with 8 bases between. The CDR3 spans 14 residues. The germline gives CDR1 KGHSH, CDR2 LQKENI. The CDR3 DNA reads as TGTGCCAGCTCACCTTTGCGAATGAACACTGAAGCTTTCTTT. This sequence encodes CASSPLRMNTEAFF. The variable domain in full, completed from reference TRBV18 and TRBJ1-1, reads NAGVMQNPRHLVRRRGQEARLRCSPMKGHSHVYWYRQLPEEGLKFMVYLQKENIIDESGMPKERFSAEFPKEGPSILRIQQVVRGDSAAYFCASSPLRMNTEAFFGQGTRLTVV.

In this sample, this clonotype turned up a few times. CDR3 loop: CASSYSTVNYNSPLHF. CDR3 bases: TGTGCCAGCAGTTACTCGACAGTGAACTATAATTCACCCCTCCACTTT. This chain connects TRBV6-6 to TRBJ1-6; tentatively, D is TRBD1 (5 bases). The length of the CDR3 is 16 residues. Germline values: CDR1 MNHNY, CDR2 SVGAGI (reference sequence). Trimming removed 0 bases at V and 3 bases at J, with 9 bases between.

The V and J genes are TRBV6-1 and TRBJ1-5; D perhaps matches TRBD1 (5 bases). This CDR3 spans 14 amino acids. V lost 4 bases and J 7 bases, leaving 14 bases between the germline ends. Germline lookup yields CDR1 MNHNS and CDR2 SASEGT. CDR3 in DNA: TGTGCCAGCAGTGCGGCGGTCCGGGGGCAGCCCCAGCATTTT. The encoded protein is CASSAAVRGQPQHF.

In this sample, this clonotype turned up a few times. CDR3 loop: CASSQDRPFSNYGYTF. The CDR3 nucleotides are TGCGCCAGCAGCCAGGACAGGCCTTTCTCTAACTATGGCTACACCTTC. V and J are TRBV4-3 and TRBJ1-2; 7 positions agree with TRBD1. This CDR3 has 16 amino acids. Germline V gene lookup returns CDR1 LGHNA and CDR2 YSLEER. V trimming: 3 bases; J trimming: 0 bases; junction bases outside the gene matches: 7.

This clonotype was recorded a few times. The chain recombines TRBV6-2 or TRBV6-3 with TRBJ1-2, with 10 bases matching TRBD1. Germline values: CDR1 MNHEY, CDR2 SVGEGT. Germline trimming cut 6 bases from V and 6 bases from J; bases unmatched to any gene: 4. This CDR3 contains 13 residues. The CDR3 region has the DNA TGTGCCAGCAGGGAGACAGGGGGCGATGGCTACACCTTC. It encodes CASRETGGDGYTF.

The V and J genes are TRBV3-1 and TRBJ2-7; the D gene is possibly TRBD1 (6 bases). The CDR3 has 15 amino acids. Per germline, CDR1 LGHDT and CDR2 YNNKEL (reference sequence). V was cut by 1 base and J by 5 bases, with 15 bases left in between. CDR3 in DNA: TGTGCCAGCAGCCAAGGGGTACAGGGTGTCGACGAGCAGTACTTC. Residues: CASSQGVQGVDEQYF.

This clonotype was recorded a few times. J is TRBJ1-5 and V is TRBV6-2 or TRBV6-3; 9 bases match TRBD1. The CDR3 is 15 amino acids. With V trimmed by 2 bases and J by 6 bases, 5 bases remained unmatched. Germline lookup yields CDR1 MNHEY and CDR2 SVGEGT. The CDR3 here is CASSYLGQGPQPQHF. Written as DNA, the CDR3 is TGTGCCAGCAGTTACCTCGGACAGGGGCCTCAGCCCCAGCATTTT.